The rows below give T cell receptor beta chains drawn from one sample of a study of cytomegalovirus exposure and HLA in healthy donors. Repertoires were generated with immunoSEQ multiplex PCR, while TCRdb's copy carries only in-frame clones and drops some. Of 70,000 to 95,000 clones listed, approximately 93% are singletons. Sequencing was done on a sample of PBMCs. The receptor source for this set is a woman between 25 and 40 years old in good health and CMV-seronegative. Both conserved end residues are part of each CDR3. Each record gives: CDR3 DNA, CDR3 protein, CDR3 length, J gene, V gene, D gene, clone size. D genes are given only for firm matches. The size entry is marked missing in some rows and otherwise reads once, few, many or a size class.

TGTGCCAGCCGACAGGCCTCCGTATATGGCTACACCTTC,CASRQASVYGYTF,13,TRBJ1-2,TRBV6-1,.,.
TGTGCCAGCAGTTACCGACAGGGAACGAGTATCAACACCATATATTTT,CASSYRQGTSINTIYF,16,TRBJ1-3,TRBV6-5,TRBD1,.
TGCGCCAGCAGCCAAGGCGGACTAGCGGGAGGCGGGGAGCTGTTTTTT,CASSQGGLAGGGELFF,16,TRBJ2-2,TRBV4-1,TRBD2,.
TGTGCCAGCTCACCAGCGGGGCACACTGAAGCTTTCTTT,CASSPAGHTEAFF,13,TRBJ1-1,TRBV18,.,once
TGTGCCAGCAGCAACAGGGAAGGGTACTATGGCTACACCTTC,CASSNREGYYGYTF,14,TRBJ1-2,TRBV7-2,.,.
TGTGCCAGCAGCTGGCCGGGACAGGGTAACAATGAGCAGTTCTTC,CASSWPGQGNNEQFF,15,TRBJ2-1,TRBV7-3,TRBD1,.
TGTGCCAGCAGTTTATACCGAGGCGGACTCCAAGAGACCCAGTACTTC,CASSLYRGGLQETQYF,16,TRBJ2-5,TRBV28,.,once
TGTGCCAGCAGCCCCACCAGAAGGCAGGGAAGGAATGAGCAGTTCTTC,CASSPTRRQGRNEQFF,16,TRBJ2-1,TRBV9,.,.
TGTGCCAGCAGTTTATCCGGGGGCCAGGGACAGGGGGCAGGTAGATTTAAGGAAGCTTTCTTT,CASSLSGGQGQGAGRFKEAFF,21,TRBJ1-1,TRBV27,TRBD1,.
TGTGCCTGGAGTGTTAAGGGGGCTGTGACCCAGTACTTC,CAWSVKGAVTQYF,13,TRBJ2-5,TRBV30,TRBD1,.
TGCGCCAGCAGTGAGTACGGAGGAAACTATGGCTACACCTTC,CASSEYGGNYGYTF,14,TRBJ1-2,TRBV10-2,.,.
TGTGCCAGCAGCTTAGTGCGGGGGGAGAACACCGGGGAGCTGTTTTTT,CASSLVRGENTGELFF,16,TRBJ2-2,TRBV7-6,TRBD2,.
TGTGCCAGCATACTTCAGGGGTTAAGCACAGATACGCAGTATTTT,CASILQGLSTDTQYF,15,TRBJ2-3,TRBV28,.,.
TGCGCCAGCAGCTTGGGAGTTAATGAGCAGTTCTTC,CASSLGVNEQFF,12,TRBJ2-1,TRBV5-1,.,.
TGTGCCAGCAGTTACTCGTTCAGGGGGACTGAAGCTTTCTTT,CASSYSFRGTEAFF,14,TRBJ1-1,TRBV6-6,TRBD1,once
TGTGCCAGCAGTTTTTCCCCCAGGGGTCTTCTAATCTACAATGAGCAGTTCTTC,CASSFSPRGLLIYNEQFF,18,TRBJ2-1,TRBV27,.,.
TGTGCCAGTAGTCCACTATTCCGCAGGGAGGCTAATTCACCCCTCCACTTT,CASSPLFRREANSPLHF,17,TRBJ1-6,TRBV19,.,.
TGCGCCAGCAGCCTAGAGGGACAGGGCACTGGAAACACCATATATTTT,CASSLEGQGTGNTIYF,16,TRBJ1-3,TRBV5-1,TRBD1,.
TGTGCCAGCTCACGTCAGGGGGCTGGAGAGCAGTACTTC,CASSRQGAGEQYF,13,TRBJ2-7,TRBV18,TRBD1,.
TGTGCCAGCACTCCTCCGAGCTCCTACAATGAGCAGTTCTTC,CASTPPSSYNEQFF,14,TRBJ2-1,TRBV6-1,.,.
TGTGCCAGCAGCTTGGGAGTGACGGGAGTCTACAATGAGCAGTTCTTC,CASSLGVTGVYNEQFF,16,TRBJ2-1,TRBV5-5,.,.
TGTGCCAGCAGCGGACAGGGGCCCGATCAGCCCCAGCATTTT,CASSGQGPDQPQHF,14,TRBJ1-5,TRBV9,TRBD1,.
TGTGCCAGCAGCGCTAAACTAGCTCCCGAGTACAATGAGCAGTTCTTC,CASSAKLAPEYNEQFF,16,TRBJ2-1,TRBV9,.,.
TGTGCCAGCAGCTTCAGGGGTACGGGGCCTAACTATGGCTACACCTTC,CASSFRGTGPNYGYTF,16,TRBJ1-2,TRBV7-8,.,.
TGTGCCAGCAGTCCATCTCGGACAGCCAACACCGGGGAGCTGTTTTTT,CASSPSRTANTGELFF,16,TRBJ2-2,TRBV28,.,.
TGCGCCAGCAGCTTGGTAGCGGGAGGTCCCTACGAGCAGTACTTC,CASSLVAGGPYEQYF,15,TRBJ2-7,TRBV5-1,TRBD2,.
TGTGCCAGCTCCCAGACAGGGGCGAATAGCTCACCCCTCCACTTT,CASSQTGANSSPLHF,15,TRBJ1-6,TRBV4-2,TRBD1,.
TGTGCCAGCAGCCGCCAGGGGGCGGGTCTGTACAATGAGCAGTTCTTC,CASSRQGAGLYNEQFF,16,TRBJ2-1,TRBV7-9,TRBD1,.
TGTGCCAGCAGCTTGGCCGGAAGCGGGGGGCCGGGTGAGCAGTTCTTC,CASSLAGSGGPGEQFF,16,TRBJ2-1,TRBV5-4,TRBD2,.
TGTGCCAGCAGTCCCAGGGTGTCGACTGAAGCTTTCTTT,CASSPRVSTEAFF,13,TRBJ1-1,TRBV28,.,.
TGTGCCAGCAGTCTATCCCCGGACAGGTTGGGGAACATTCAGTACTTC,CASSLSPDRLGNIQYF,16,TRBJ2-4,TRBV27,TRBD1,many
TGTGCCAGCAGTGAAACAGGGCCCCACATGAACACTGAAGCTTTCTTT,CASSETGPHMNTEAFF,16,TRBJ1-1,TRBV6-1,.,.
TGTGCCAGCAGTTATCAAGGGGGTCCCCAGCATTTT,CASSYQGGPQHF,12,TRBJ1-5,TRBV6-6,.,.
TGCGCCAGCAGCTTGACAGGAGCCAAAAACATTCAGTACTTC,CASSLTGAKNIQYF,14,TRBJ2-4,TRBV5-1,.,once
TGTGCCACCAGCACGAATGACAAGGGAGGTTCCGGGGAGCTGTTTTTT,CATSTNDKGGSGELFF,16,TRBJ2-2,TRBV15,.,.
TGCGCCAGCAGTGAAGGTCTAGCGGGAGTTTGGGGGGAGACCCAGTACTTC,CASSEGLAGVWGETQYF,17,TRBJ2-5,TRBV5-1,TRBD2,.
TGTGCCAGCAGTGGGAGAAGACAGGGGAACACCGGGGAGCTGTTTTTT,CASSGRRQGNTGELFF,16,TRBJ2-2,TRBV2,TRBD1,.
TGTGCCAGCACCCTACTAGACTTCACCTCCTACAATGAGCAGTTCTTC,CASTLLDFTSYNEQFF,16,TRBJ2-1,TRBV2,.,.
TGTGCCAGTAAGGCGGGGGCCAGGGGCGAAGGCTACACCTTC,CASKAGARGEGYTF,14,TRBJ1-2,TRBV19,.,.
TGTGCCAGCAGTTCGGCGGGGGTTGGGGACTATGGCTACACCTTC,CASSSAGVGDYGYTF,15,TRBJ1-2,TRBV27,.,.